This passage covers 25 T cell receptor beta chains from one sample sequenced in a study of blood T cell repertoires in COVID-19. TCRdb keeps only in-frame clones here, not all; method: immunoSEQ multiplex PCR. The data contain 50,000 or so clones, approximately 84% of them singletons. The material sequenced was peripheral blood. These receptors originate from a human donor in a cohort sampled during active COVID-19.

The chain joins TRBV6-4 to TRBJ2-2; D may be TRBD1 (5 bases). CDR3 length: 15 residues. The germline V gene has CDR1 MRHNA and CDR2 SNTAGT. The V end was cut by 6 bases, the J end by 1 base, with 12 bases between. The CDR3 DNA follows: TGTGCCAGCAGCGAAGGGGCGGTGAACACCGGGGAGCTGTTTTTT. It encodes CASSEGAVNTGELFF.

The chain is built from TRBV5-4 and TRBJ1-3; maybe TRBD1 (6 bases). Germline V gives CDR1 SGHNT, CDR2 YYREEE (reference sequence). The germline V and J ends were trimmed by 1 base and 1 base, with 6 bases remaining between them. The CDR3 is 14 residues long. CDR3 region: CASSLQGSGNTIYF. The DNA of the CDR3 is TGTGCCAGCAGCTTGCAGGGGTCTGGAAACACCATATATTTT.

The V and J genes are TRBV18 and TRBJ2-7; D gene ambiguous. The germline gives CDR1 KGHSH, CDR2 LQKENI. This CDR3 comprises 13 residues. The V gene lost 0 bases and the J gene lost 0 bases, with 3 bases spanning the gap. The CDR3: CASSPPSSYEQYF. The CDR3 coding sequence is TGTGCCAGCTCACCACCTAGCTCCTACGAGCAGTACTTC.

This clone was seen only a few times. The genes are TRBV28 and TRBJ1-4; 7 positions match TRBD1. In germline, CDR1 is MDHEN, CDR2 SYDVKM. J gave up 4 bases and V 5 bases, and 7 bases lay outside the gene matches. The CDR3 sequence is 15 residues long. CDR3 DNA: TGTGCCAGCAGTACCCTCGGGACAGTTAATGAAAAACTGTTTTTT. This translates into CASSTLGTVNEKLFF.

The chain has TRBV2 and TRBJ1-5; tentative D call: TRBD1 (5 bases). Trimming took 5 bases from V and 4 from J, leaving 12 bases between them. Per germline, CDR1 SNHLY and CDR2 FYNNEI. This CDR3 has 14 amino acids. This CDR3 is CASSIQGSNQPQHF. The DNA for the CDR3 is TGTGCCAGCAGTATCCAGGGCTCGAATCAGCCCCAGCATTTT. Drawing the rest from reference TRBV2 and TRBJ1-5, the complete variable domain is EPEVTQTPSHQVTQMGQEVILRCVPISNHLYFYWYRQILGQKVEFLVSFYNNEISEKSEIFDDQFSVERPDGSNFTLKIRSTKLEDSAMYFCASSIQGSNQPQHFGDGTRLSIL.

The chain employs TRBV5-4 and TRBJ2-3, with a possible D match to TRBD2 (5 bases). The CDR3 is 14 amino acids. Germline CDR1 and CDR2: SGHNT and YYREEE (reference sequence). The V gene lost 4 bases and the J gene lost 6 bases, with 15 bases spanning the gap. The CDR3 sequence is CASSARTGGDTQYF. The CDR3 nucleotides are TGTGCCAGCAGCGCACGGACTGGTGGGGATACGCAGTATTTT.

The V gene is TRBV5-1, the J gene TRBJ2-3; 14 positions agree with TRBD2. This CDR3 region has 15 residues. The J segment lost 4 bases and the V segment lost 4 bases, leaving 2 bases of the junction unmatched. Germline CDR1 SGHRS, CDR2 YFSETQ. The CDR3 coding sequence is TGCGCCAGCAGCAAGACTAGCGGGGGGGCAGATACGCAGTATTTT. Amino acid sequence: CASSKTSGGADTQYF. Variable domain in full (rest from reference TRBV5-1 and TRBJ2-3): KAGVTQTPRYLIKTRGQQVTLSCSPISGHRSVSWYQQTPGQGLQFLFEYFSETQRNKGNFPGRFSGRQFSNSRSEMNVSTLELGDSALYLCASSKTSGGADTQYFGPGTRLTVL.

CDR3 bases: TGTGCCACCAGTGTGAGAGGACAGAGCAATCAGCCCCAGCATTTT. Amino acid sequence: CATSVRGQSNQPQHF. This rearrangement joins TRBV24-1 to TRBJ1-5, with D possibly TRBD1 on 6 matching bases. The CDR3 has 15 residues. Trimming stripped 5 bases from V and 1 base from J, with 11 bases between. The germline V gene encodes CDR1 KGHDR and CDR2 SFDVKD.

This chain uses TRBV5-1 with TRBJ1-2; D is perhaps TRBD1 (5 bases). Trimming took 3 bases from V and 4 from J, leaving 19 bases between them. Per germline, CDR1 SGHRS and CDR2 YFSETQ. This CDR3 contains 16 residues. In nucleotides, the CDR3 is TGCGCCAGCAGCTCAACAGGTTCCCATTCGCCCTATGGCTACACCTTC. Protein sequence: CASSSTGSHSPYGYTF.

The rearrangement joins TRBV19 to TRBJ1-5; 10 bases agree with TRBD1. This CDR3 is built from 15 residues. Germline loops: CDR1 LNHDA, CDR2 SQIVND (reference sequence). The ends lost 3 bases at V and 3 bases at J; junction bases unmatched: 2. CDR3 in amino acids: CASSMDRGVNQPQHF. CDR3 coding DNA: TGTGCCAGTAGTATGGACAGGGGGGTCAATCAGCCCCAGCATTTT.

A few counts support this clone. The chain has TRBV19 and TRBJ2-7; D perhaps matches TRBD2 (6 bases). Trimming took 3 bases from V and 2 from J, leaving 14 bases between them. Germline V CDR1 and CDR2: LNHDA, SQIVND (reference sequence). This CDR3 has 15 amino acids. In DNA, the CDR3 is TGTGCCAGTAGTATTTGGGGAGGCGAACCCTACGAGCAGTACTTC. It translates to CASSIWGGEPYEQYF. The variable domain in full, with the rest retrieved from reference TRBV19 and TRBJ2-7, is DGGITQSPKYLFRKEGQNVTLSCEQNLNHDAMYWYRQDPGQGLRLIYYSQIVNDFQKGDIAEGYSVSREKKESFPLTVTSAQKNPTAFYLCASSIWGGEPYEQYFGPGTRLTVT.

This clone has just one count. Other DNA variants within this sample encode the same CDR3. V is TRBV5-1 and J is TRBJ2-5; D is uncertain. The CDR3 extends over 14 amino acids. Germline V CDR1 and CDR2: SGHRS, YFSETQ. The V gene lost 4 bases and the J gene lost 0 bases, with 10 bases spanning the gap. This CDR3 is CASSLTRDQETQYF. CDR3 DNA sequence: TGCGCCAGCAGCCTCACTCGGGACCAAGAGACCCAGTACTTC.

This chain uses TRBV6-5 with TRBJ1-1, with 9 bases identical to TRBD1. The J segment lost 5 bases and the V segment lost 6 bases, leaving 10 bases of the junction unmatched. The CDR3 has 15 residues. Germline V gene lookup returns CDR1 MNHEY and CDR2 SVGAGI. The CDR3 DNA is TGTGCCAGCAGCAGGAGACAGGGGGGGATGACTGAAGCTTTCTTT. Residues: CASSRRQGGMTEAFF.

This chain joins TRBV5-6 and TRBJ1-2; 9 bases agree with TRBD1. Germline CDR1 and CDR2: SGHDT and YYEEEE. The CDR3 extends over 14 amino acids. Trimming cost V 4 bases and J 3 bases; bases outside gene matches: 4. CDR3 nucleotide sequence: TGTGCCAGCAGCAACCGGGACAGGGACTATGGCTACACCTTC. It encodes CASSNRDRDYGYTF. Full variable domain (remainder filled in from reference TRBV5-6 and TRBJ1-2): DAGVTQSPTHLIKTRGQQVTLRCSPKSGHDTVSWYQQALGQGPQFIFQYYEEEERQRGNFPDRFSGHQFPNYSSELNVNALLLGDSALYLCASSNRDRDYGYTFGSGTRLTVV.

The gene calls are TRBV19 and TRBJ2-1, with D maybe TRBD1 (5 bases). Germline V gene sequence: CDR1 LNHDA, CDR2 SQIVND (reference sequence). The CDR3 length is 16 residues. Between the trimmed V and J ends, which lost 1 base and 8 bases, there was a span of 18 bases. The chain's CDR3 is CASSIVGKRQSDEQFF. The CDR3 DNA is TGTGCCAGTAGTATAGTAGGAAAAAGACAGAGCGATGAGCAGTTCTTC.

The V gene is TRBV30, the J gene TRBJ1-5; TRBD1 matches 8 bases. Germline values: CDR1 GTSNPN, CDR2 SVGIG (reference sequence). The CDR3 has 17 amino acids. J was trimmed by 0 bases and V by 2 bases; bases with no gene match: 9. CDR3 amino acids: CAWSRGTGDLSNQPQHF. For the CDR3, the DNA is TGTGCCTGGAGTAGGGGGACAGGAGATCTTAGCAATCAGCCCCAGCATTTT.

This clone was observed a handful of times. This sequence joins TRBV28 and TRBJ2-7; D is undetermined. This CDR3 region has 14 residues. V lost 8 bases to trimming and J lost 3 bases, with 17 bases between them. CDR1 and CDR2 from the germline V gene are MDHEN and SYDVKM. The chain's CDR3 is CASQLLGMGYEQYF. The CDR3 DNA reads as TGTGCCAGCCAGCTTCTAGGCATGGGCTACGAGCAGTACTTC.

The CDR3 is CASRTSGDSYEQYF. CDR3 nucleotide sequence: TGTGCCAGCAGGACTAGCGGGGACTCCTACGAGCAGTACTTC. The chain joins TRBV2 to TRBJ2-7, with 11 positions matching TRBD2. V was pared by 6 bases and J by 0 bases, with 1 base of the junction left unmatched. CDR1 is SNHLY and CDR2 is FYNNEI in the germline V gene. CDR3 length: 14 residues.

This clone showed up just a few times. V and J are TRBV29-1 and TRBJ2-7; weak D call: TRBD2 (5 bases). From germline, CDR1 is SQVTM and CDR2 ANQGSEA. V gave up 6 bases and J gave up 6 bases, with 12 bases separating them. The CDR3 totals 11 residues. CDR3 sequence: CSVRSAAEQYF. In nucleotides, the CDR3 is TGCAGCGTCCGGTCAGCGGCCGAGCAGTACTTC.

This clone was counted a few times. Here the CDR3 reads CASSSPGQTYNEQFF. In DNA, the CDR3 is TGTGCCAGCAGCTCACCGGGACAGACATACAATGAGCAGTTCTTC. V usage is TRBV7-9 and J usage is TRBJ2-1; TRBD1 matches 7 bases. Looked up from germline, CDR1 is SEHNR and CDR2 is FQNEAQ (reference sequence). There are 15 residues in the CDR3. V was clipped by 4 bases and J by 4 bases; unmatched bases: 7.

This clone has a handful of counts. This chain connects TRBV7-9 to TRBJ1-2; TRBD1 is a possible D gene (6 bases). This CDR3 comprises 14 residues. Deletions cut 5 bases from V and 0 bases from J, with 10 bases between. The germline gives CDR1 SEHNR, CDR2 FQNEAQ (reference sequence). CDR3 residues: CASSPGGPNYGYTF. The CDR3 DNA reads as TGTGCCAGCAGCCCCGGGGGGCCTAACTATGGCTACACCTTC.

V and J are TRBV28 and TRBJ2-5; no definite D call. CDR1 and CDR2 (germline): MDHEN, SYDVKM. Trimming took 5 bases from V and 5 from J, leaving 9 bases between them. This CDR3 region has 12 residues. Here the CDR3 DNA reads TGTGCCAGCAGTCCCAGTTGGGAGACCCAGTACTTC. It specifies CASSPSWETQYF.

This chain links TRBV19 with TRBJ1-3; D is uncertain. In germline, CDR1 is LNHDA, CDR2 SQIVND (reference sequence). V shed 7 bases and J shed 3 bases, with 13 bases lying between them. There are 14 residues in the CDR3. The CDR3: CASTEQTNGNTIYF. The DNA of the CDR3 is TGTGCCAGTACCGAACAGACAAATGGAAACACCATATATTTT.

The V call is TRBV10-3, the J call TRBJ1-2, with a weak D call TRBD1 (6 bases). In germline, CDR1 is ENHRY, CDR2 SYGVKD. V dropped 6 bases and J dropped 6 bases, with 11 bases sitting between them. The CDR3 covers 12 residues. The CDR3 region has the DNA TGTGCCATCAGCCCCCCAGGGGATGGCTACACCTTC. Translating it yields CAISPPGDGYTF.

This clone was detected once. The chain carries TRBV27 and TRBJ2-5, with 8 bases that match TRBD1. The germline gives CDR1 MNHEY, CDR2 SMNVEV (reference sequence). The CDR3 has 16 amino acids. J was trimmed by 0 bases and V by 6 bases; bases with no gene match: 9. DNA of the CDR3: TGTGCCAGCAGCTCTAAGGGACAGGCGAACCAAGAGACCCAGTACTTC. Protein: CASSSKGQANQETQYF.